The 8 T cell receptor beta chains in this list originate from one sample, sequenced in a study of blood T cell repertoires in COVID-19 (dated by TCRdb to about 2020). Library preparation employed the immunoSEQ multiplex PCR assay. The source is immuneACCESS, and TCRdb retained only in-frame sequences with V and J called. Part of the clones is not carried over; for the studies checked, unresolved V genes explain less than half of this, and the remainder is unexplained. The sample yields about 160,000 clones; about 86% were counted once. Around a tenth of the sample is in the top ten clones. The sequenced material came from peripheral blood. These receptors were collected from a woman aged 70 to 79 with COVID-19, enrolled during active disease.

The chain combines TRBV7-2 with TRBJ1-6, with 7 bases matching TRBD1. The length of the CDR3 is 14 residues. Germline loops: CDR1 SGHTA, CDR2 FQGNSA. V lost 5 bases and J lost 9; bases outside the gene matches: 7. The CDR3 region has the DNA TGTGCCAGCAGCCCCCGACAGGGCGGTTCACCCCTCCACTTT. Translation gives CASSPRQGGSPLHF. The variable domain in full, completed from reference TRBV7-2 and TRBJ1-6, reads GAGVSQSPSNKVTEKGKDVELRCDPISGHTALYWYRQSLGQGLEFLIYFQGNSAPDKSGLPSDRFSAERTGGSVSTLTIQRTQQEDSAVYLCASSPRQGGSPLHFGNGTRLTVT.

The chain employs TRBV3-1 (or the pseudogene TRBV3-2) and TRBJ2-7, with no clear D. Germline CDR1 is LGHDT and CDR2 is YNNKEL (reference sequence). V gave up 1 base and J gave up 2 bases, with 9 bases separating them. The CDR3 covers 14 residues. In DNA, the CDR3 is TGTGCCAGCAGCCAAGCGTACTCTGCCTACGAGCAGTACTTC. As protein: CASSQAYSAYEQYF.

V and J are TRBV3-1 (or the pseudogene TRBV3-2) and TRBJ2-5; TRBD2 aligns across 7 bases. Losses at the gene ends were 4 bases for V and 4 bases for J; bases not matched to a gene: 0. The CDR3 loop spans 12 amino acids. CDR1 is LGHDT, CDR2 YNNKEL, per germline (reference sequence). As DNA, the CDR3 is TGTGCCAGCAGCCCGGGAGGAGAGACCCAGTACTTC. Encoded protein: CASSPGGETQYF.

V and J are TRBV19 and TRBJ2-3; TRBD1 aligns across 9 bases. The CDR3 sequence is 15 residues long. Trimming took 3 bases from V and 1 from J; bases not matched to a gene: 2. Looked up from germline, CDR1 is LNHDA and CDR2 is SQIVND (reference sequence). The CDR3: CASSIRQGGTDTQYF. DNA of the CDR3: TGTGCCAGTAGTATCAGACAGGGGGGCACAGATACGCAGTATTTT.

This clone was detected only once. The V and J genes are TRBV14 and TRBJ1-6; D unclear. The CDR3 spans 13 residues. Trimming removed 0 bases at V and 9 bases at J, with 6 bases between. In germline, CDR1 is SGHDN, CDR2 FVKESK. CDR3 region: CASSQDLASPLHF. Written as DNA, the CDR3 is TGTGCCAGCAGCCAAGATCTGGCTTCACCCCTCCACTTT.

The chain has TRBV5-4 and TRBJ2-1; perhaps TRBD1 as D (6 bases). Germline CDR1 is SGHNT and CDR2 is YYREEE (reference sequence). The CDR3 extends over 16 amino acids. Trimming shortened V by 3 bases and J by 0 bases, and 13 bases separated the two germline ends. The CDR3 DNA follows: TGTGCCAGCAGCTCCGAGGGGGTTGGCTCCTACAATGAGCAGTTCTTC. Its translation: CASSSEGVGSYNEQFF.

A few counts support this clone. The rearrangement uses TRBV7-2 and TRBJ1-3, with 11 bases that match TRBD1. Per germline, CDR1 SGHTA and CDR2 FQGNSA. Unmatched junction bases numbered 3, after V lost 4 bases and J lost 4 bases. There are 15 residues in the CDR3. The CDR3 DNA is TGTGCCAGCAGCTGGGGACAGGGGGAAGGAAACACCATATATTTT. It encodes CASSWGQGEGNTIYF.

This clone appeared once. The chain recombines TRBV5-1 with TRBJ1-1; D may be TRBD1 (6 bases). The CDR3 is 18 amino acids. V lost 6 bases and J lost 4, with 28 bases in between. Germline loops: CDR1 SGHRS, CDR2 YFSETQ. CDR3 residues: CASNRASWGGREATEAFF. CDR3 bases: TGCGCCAGCAACAGGGCCTCCTGGGGGGGGCGCGAGGCCACTGAAGCTTTCTTT.